This T cell receptor (beta chain) was obtained from a study of T cell responses to AZD1222 COVID-19 vaccine. Study-wide points: It was only after the peak T cell response that any repertoires were sampled. Baseline antibody screening turned up just a handful of seropositive AZD1222 recipients.

Libraries were prepared by immunoSEQ multiplex PCR; TCRdb keeps only in-frame clonotypes and omits some of them. This table has over 50,000 clones, about 81% appearing once. Comment on this clone: Its antigen is still unknown.

CDR3 length: 13 residues. The ends were cut back, 3 bases at V and 2 bases at J, with 8 bases in the middle. Germline V gene sequence: CDR1 SGHTA, CDR2 FQGNSA. J is TRBJ2-7 and V is TRBV7-2, with a weak D call TRBD1 (6 bases). This specimen was peripheral blood, taken 28 days after the second AZD1222 dose. The clonotype comes from an adult who received the AZD1222 COVID-19 vaccine. The CDR3 region has the DNA TGTGCCAGCAGCTTGGACAGAGCCTACGAGCAGTACTTC. Translated, it gives CASSLDRAYEQYF.